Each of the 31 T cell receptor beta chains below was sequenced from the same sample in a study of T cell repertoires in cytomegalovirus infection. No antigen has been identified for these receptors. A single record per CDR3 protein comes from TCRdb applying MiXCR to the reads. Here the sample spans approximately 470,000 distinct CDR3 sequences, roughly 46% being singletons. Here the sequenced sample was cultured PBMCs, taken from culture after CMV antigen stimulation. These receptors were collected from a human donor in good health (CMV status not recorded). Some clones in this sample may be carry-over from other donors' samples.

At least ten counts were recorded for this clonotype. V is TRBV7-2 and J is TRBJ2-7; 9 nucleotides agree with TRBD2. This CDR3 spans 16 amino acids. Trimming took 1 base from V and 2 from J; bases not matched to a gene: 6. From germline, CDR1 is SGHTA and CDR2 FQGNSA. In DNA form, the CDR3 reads TGTGCCAGCAGCTTAGTGCCAGCGGGAGGCCCCTACGAGCAGTACTTC. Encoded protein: CASSLVPAGGPYEQYF.

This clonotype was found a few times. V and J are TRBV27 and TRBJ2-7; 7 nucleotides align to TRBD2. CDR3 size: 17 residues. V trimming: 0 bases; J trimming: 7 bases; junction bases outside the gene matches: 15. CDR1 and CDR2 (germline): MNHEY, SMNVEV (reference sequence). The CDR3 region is CASSLSGSSGFRGEQYF. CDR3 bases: TGTGCCAGCAGTTTATCTGGCTCTAGCGGCTTTCGGGGGGAGCAGTACTTC.

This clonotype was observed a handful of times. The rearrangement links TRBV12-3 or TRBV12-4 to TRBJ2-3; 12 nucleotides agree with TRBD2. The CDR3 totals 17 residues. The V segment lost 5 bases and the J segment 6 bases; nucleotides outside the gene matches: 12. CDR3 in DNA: TGTGCCAGCAGTGTCTCTAGCGGGGGGGCTAGATCGGATACGCAGTATTTT. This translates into CASSVSSGGARSDTQYF.

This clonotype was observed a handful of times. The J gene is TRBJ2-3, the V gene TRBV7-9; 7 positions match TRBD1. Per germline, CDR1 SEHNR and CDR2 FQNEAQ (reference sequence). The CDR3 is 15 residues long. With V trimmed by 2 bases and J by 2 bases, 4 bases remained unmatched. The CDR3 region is CASSLQGGPTDTQYF. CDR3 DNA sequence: TGTGCCAGCAGCTTACAAGGGGGCCCCACAGATACGCAGTATTTT.

The CDR3 sequence: CSASSGPAGELFF. The CDR3 region has the DNA TGCAGTGCTAGTTCGGGACCGGCCGGGGAGCTGTTTTTT. The chain links TRBV20-1 to TRBJ2-2; D is possibly TRBD1 or TRBD2 (5 bases each). V lost 3 bases and J lost 6, with 11 bases in between. This CDR3 region has 13 residues. Germline assignment: CDR1 DFQATT and CDR2 SNEGSKA (reference sequence).

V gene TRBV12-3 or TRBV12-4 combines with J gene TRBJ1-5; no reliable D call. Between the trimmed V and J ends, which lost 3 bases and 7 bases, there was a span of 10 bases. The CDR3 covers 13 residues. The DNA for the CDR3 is TGTGCCAGCAGTTTGAGACTAGACCAGCCCCAGCATTTT. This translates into CASSLRLDQPQHF.

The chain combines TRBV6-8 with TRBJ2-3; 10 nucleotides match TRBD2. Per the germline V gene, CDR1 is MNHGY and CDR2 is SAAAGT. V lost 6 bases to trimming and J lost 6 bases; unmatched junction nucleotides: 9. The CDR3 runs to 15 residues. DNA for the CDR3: TGTGCCAGCAGGGAGAGCGGGGGGGCCATCGATACGCAGTATTTT. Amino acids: CASRESGGAIDTQYF.

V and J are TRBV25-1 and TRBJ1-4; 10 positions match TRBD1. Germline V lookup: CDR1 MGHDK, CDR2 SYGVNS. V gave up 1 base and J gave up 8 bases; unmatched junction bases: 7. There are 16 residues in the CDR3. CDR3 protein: CASSEWTGTGAEKLFF. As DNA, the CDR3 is TGTGCCAGCAGTGAATGGACCGGGACAGGGGCCGAAAAACTGTTTTTT.

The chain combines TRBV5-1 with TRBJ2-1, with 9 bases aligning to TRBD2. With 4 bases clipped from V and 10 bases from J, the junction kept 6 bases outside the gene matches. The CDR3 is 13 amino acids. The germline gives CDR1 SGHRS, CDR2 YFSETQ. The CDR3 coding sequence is TGCGCCAGCAGCGAGGGACTAGCTAACGAGCAGTTCTTC. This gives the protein CASSEGLANEQFF.

The CDR3: CSLGTSYYGYTF. CDR3 bases: TGCAGTCTCGGGACAAGCTACTATGGCTACACCTTC. The gene calls are TRBV20-1 and TRBJ1-2; weak D call: TRBD1 (6 bases). Germline CDR1 and CDR2: DFQATT and SNEGSKA (reference sequence). The CDR3 has 12 amino acids. V shed 8 bases and J shed 3 bases, with 13 bases lying between them.

CDR3 residues: CASSGGRRETQYF. The CDR3 DNA follows: TGTGCCAGCAGCGGGGGGCGGCGGGAGACCCAGTACTTC. This chain joins TRBV6-1 and TRBJ2-5; D might be TRBD2 (7 bases). Germline CDR1 is MNHNS and CDR2 is SASEGT. This CDR3 spans 13 amino acids. Between the trimmed V and J ends, which lost 6 bases and 5 bases, there was a span of 13 bases.

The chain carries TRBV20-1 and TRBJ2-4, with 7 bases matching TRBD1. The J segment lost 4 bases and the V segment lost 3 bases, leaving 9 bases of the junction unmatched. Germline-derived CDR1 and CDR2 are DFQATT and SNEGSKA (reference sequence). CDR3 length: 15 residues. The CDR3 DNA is TGCAGTGCTAGTAAGGGGGCCTCGATAAAAAACATTCAGTACTTC. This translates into CSASKGASIKNIQYF.

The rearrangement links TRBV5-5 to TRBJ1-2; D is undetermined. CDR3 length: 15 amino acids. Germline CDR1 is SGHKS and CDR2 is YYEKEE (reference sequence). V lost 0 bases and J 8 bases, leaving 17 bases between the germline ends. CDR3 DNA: TGTGCCAGCAGCTTGGGGGTCACCGATCCGAGGGGCTACACCTTC. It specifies CASSLGVTDPRGYTF.

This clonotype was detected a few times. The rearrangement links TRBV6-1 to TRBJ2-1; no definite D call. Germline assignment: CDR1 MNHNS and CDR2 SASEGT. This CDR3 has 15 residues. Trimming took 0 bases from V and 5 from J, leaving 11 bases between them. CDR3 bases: TGTGCCAGCAGTGAAGCGAGGAGAGCCAACAATGAGCAGTTCTTC. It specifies CASSEARRANNEQFF.

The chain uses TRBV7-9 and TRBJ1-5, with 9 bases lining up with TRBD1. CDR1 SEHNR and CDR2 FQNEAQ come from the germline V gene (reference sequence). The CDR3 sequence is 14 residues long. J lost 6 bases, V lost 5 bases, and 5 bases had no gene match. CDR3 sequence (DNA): TGTGCCAGCAGCCGTTCGGACAGGGGTCAGCCCCAGCATTTT. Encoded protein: CASSRSDRGQPQHF.

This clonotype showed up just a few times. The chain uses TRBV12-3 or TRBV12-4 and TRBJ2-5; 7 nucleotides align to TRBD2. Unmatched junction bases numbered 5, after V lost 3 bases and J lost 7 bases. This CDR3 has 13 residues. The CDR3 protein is CASSFRASGTQYF. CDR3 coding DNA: TGTGCCAGCAGTTTTAGGGCTAGCGGGACCCAGTACTTC.

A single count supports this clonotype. This CDR3 is CSVDLGYETQYF. The CDR3 DNA reads TGCAGCGTTGACTTGGGGTACGAGACCCAGTACTTC. This chain joins TRBV29-1 and TRBJ2-5, with D uncertain. V dropped 3 bases and J dropped 5 bases, with 10 bases sitting between them. CDR1 and CDR2 from the germline V gene are SQVTM and ANQGSEA. The CDR3 covers 12 residues. Complete variable domain (other parts from reference TRBV29-1 and TRBJ2-5): SAVISQKPSRDICQRGTSLTIQCQVDSQVTMMFWYRQQPGQSLTLIATANQGSEATYESGFVIDKFPISRPNLTFSTLTVSNMSPEDSSIYLCSVDLGYETQYFGPGTRLLVL.

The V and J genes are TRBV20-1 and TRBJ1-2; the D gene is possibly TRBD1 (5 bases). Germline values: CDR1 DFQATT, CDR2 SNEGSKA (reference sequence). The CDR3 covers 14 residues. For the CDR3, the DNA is TGCAGCACCCGAGCAGGGCCTATAAACTATGGCTACACCTTC. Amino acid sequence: CSTRAGPINYGYTF.

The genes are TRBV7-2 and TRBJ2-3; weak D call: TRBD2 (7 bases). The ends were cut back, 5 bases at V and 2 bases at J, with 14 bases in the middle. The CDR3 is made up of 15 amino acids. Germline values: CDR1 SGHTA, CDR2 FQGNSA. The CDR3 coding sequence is TGTGCCAGCAGCCTGGGGGGGGGCTACACAGATACGCAGTATTTT. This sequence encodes CASSLGGGYTDTQYF.

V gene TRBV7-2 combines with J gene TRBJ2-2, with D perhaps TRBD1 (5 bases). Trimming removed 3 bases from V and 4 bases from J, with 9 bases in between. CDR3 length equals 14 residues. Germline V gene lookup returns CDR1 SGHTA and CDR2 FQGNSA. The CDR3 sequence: CASSFGAGTGELFF. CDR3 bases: TGTGCCAGCAGCTTTGGGGCCGGCACCGGGGAGCTGTTTTTT.

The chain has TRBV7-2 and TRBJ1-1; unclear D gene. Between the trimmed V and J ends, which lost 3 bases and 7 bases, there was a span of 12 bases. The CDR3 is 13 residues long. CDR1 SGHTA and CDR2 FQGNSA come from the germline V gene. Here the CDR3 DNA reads TGTGCCAGCAGCTTCGGTCAGACTCTTGAAGCTTTCTTT. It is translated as CASSFGQTLEAFF.

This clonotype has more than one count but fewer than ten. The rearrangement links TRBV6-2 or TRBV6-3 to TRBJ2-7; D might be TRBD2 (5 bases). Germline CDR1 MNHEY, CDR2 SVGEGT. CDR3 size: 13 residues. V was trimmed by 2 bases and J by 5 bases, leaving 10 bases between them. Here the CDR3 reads CASSYREPHEQYF. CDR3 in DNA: TGTGCCAGCAGTTACAGGGAGCCTCACGAGCAGTACTTC.

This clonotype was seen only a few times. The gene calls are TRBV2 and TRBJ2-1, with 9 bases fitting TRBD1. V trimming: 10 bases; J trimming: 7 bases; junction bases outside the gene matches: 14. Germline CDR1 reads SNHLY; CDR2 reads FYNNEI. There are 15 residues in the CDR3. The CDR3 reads CATQEGQGIGNEQFF. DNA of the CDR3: TGTGCCACCCAAGAAGGACAGGGGATTGGAAATGAGCAGTTCTTC.

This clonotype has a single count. CDR3 nucleotides: TGTGCCAGCAGTGTCCAAAAAGGGCCCACTCCTCGCGGAAAATCAAGCTCCTACAATGAGCAGTTCTTC. Translated, it gives CASSVQKGPTPRGKSSSYNEQFF. The J gene is TRBJ2-1, the V gene TRBV2; D remains unclear. This CDR3 region has 23 residues. The ends were cut back, 4 bases at V and 0 bases at J, with 34 bases in the middle. Germline CDR1 and CDR2: SNHLY and FYNNEI.

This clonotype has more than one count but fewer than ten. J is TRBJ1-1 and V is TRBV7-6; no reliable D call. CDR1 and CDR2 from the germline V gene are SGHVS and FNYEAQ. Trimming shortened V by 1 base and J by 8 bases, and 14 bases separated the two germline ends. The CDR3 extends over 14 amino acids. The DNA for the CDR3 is TGTGCCAGCAGCTTAGGAGGTGGGTCAGCAGAAGCTTTCTTT. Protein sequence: CASSLGGGSAEAFF.

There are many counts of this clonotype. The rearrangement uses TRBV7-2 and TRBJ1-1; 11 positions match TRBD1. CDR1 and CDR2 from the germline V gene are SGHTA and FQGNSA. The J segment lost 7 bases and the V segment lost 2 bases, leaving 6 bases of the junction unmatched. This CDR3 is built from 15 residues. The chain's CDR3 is CASSLTGTGGREAFF. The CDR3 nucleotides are TGTGCCAGCAGCTTAACAGGGACAGGGGGTCGTGAAGCTTTCTTT. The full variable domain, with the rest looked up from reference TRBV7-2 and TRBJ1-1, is GAGVSQSPSNKVTEKGKDVELRCDPISGHTALYWYRQSLGQGLEFLIYFQGNSAPDKSGLPSDRFSAERTGGSVSTLTIQRTQQEDSAVYLCASSLTGTGGREAFFGQGTRLTVV.

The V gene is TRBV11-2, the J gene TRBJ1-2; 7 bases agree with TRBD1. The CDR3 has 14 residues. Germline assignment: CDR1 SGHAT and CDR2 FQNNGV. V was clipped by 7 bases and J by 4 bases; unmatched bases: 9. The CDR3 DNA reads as TGTGCCAGCACCGTCGACAGGGCTGCCTATGGCTACACCTTC. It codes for CASTVDRAAYGYTF.

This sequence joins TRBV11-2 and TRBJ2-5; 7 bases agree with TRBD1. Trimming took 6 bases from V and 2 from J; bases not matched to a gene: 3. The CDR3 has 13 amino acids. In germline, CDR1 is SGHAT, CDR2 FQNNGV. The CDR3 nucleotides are TGTGCCAGCAGAGGACAGGTTCAAGAGACCCAGTACTTC. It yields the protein CASRGQVQETQYF.

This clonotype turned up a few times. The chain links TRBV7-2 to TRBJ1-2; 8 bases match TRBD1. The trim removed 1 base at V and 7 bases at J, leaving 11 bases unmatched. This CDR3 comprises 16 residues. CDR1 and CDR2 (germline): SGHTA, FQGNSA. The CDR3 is CASSLGGPQGVRGYTF. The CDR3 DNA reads TGTGCCAGCAGCTTAGGAGGCCCACAGGGGGTACGTGGCTACACCTTC.

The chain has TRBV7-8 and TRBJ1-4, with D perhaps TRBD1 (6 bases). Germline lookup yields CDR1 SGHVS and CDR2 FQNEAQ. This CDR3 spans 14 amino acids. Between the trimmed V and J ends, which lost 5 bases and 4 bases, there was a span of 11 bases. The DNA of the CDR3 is TGTGCCAGCAGCCAAGGGACAAGTAATGAAAAACTGTTTTTT. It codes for CASSQGTSNEKLFF.

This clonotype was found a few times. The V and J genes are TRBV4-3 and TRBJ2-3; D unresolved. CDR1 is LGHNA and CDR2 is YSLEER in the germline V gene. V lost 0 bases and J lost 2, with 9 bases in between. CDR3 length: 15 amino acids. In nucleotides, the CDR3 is TGCGCCAGCAGCCAAGATATACTACTCACAGATACGCAGTATTTT. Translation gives CASSQDILLTDTQYF.